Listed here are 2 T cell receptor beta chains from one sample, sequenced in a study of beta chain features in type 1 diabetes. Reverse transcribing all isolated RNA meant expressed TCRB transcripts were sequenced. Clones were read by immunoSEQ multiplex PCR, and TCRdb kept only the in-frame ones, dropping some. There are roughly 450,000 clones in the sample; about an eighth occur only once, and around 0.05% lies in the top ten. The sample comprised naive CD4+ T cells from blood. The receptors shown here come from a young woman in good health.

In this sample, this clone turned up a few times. The CDR3 bases are TGTGCCAGCAGTGAAATATTAACCGGGGAGCTGTTTTTT. Protein product: CASSEILTGELFF. The chain recombines TRBV2 with TRBJ2-2; D gene ambiguous. V lost 2 bases, J lost 5 bases, and 6 bases lay in between. Germline V CDR1 and CDR2: SNHLY, FYNNEI. The CDR3 covers 13 residues.

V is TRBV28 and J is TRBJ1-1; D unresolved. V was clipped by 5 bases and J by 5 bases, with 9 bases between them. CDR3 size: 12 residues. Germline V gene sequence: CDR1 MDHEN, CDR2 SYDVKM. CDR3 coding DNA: TGTGCCAGCAGTGAGAGGAAAACTGAAGCTTTCTTT. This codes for CASSERKTEAFF.